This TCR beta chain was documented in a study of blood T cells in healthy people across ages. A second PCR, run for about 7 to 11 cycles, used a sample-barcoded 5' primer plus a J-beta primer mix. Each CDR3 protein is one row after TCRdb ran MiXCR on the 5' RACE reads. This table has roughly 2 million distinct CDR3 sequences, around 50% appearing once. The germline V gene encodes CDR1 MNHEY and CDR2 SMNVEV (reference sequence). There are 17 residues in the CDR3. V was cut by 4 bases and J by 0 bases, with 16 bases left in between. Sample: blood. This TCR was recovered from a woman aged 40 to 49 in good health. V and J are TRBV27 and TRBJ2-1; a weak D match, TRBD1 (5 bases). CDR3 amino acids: CASSSLRTGFSYNEQFF. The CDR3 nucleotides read TGTGCCAGCAGTTCCTTAAGAACAGGTTTCTCCTACAATGAGCAGTTCTTC.